This T cell receptor beta chain was captured in a study of blood T cell repertoires in COVID-19. As for the study in general: Some COVID-19 samples were acute and others convalescent; all came from the United States, Italy and Spain. T cells, B-cell-depleted T cells, or PBMCs provided the cDNA or gDNA that served as material.

With V trimmed by 2 bases and J by 13 bases, 10 bases remained unmatched. This CDR3 is built from 13 residues. CDR1 and CDR2 (germline): LGHDT, YNNKEL (reference sequence). Authors' methods: By means of reference gene primer amplification, nucleated cell counts were estimated. The protocol was immunoSEQ multiplex PCR, while the TCRdb copy is restricted to in-frame clones and leaves out a portion. For V, J and clone size, that table is used; D and trimming come from the DNA. The sample contains around 100,000 clones, around nine tenths of which appear only once. The V and J genes are TRBV3-1 (or the pseudogene TRBV3-2) and TRBJ1-1; TRBD1 matches 7 bases. The receptor's source is a woman of 80 years or more in a cohort sampled during active COVID-19. Sample: peripheral blood. CDR3 protein: CASSQMTGRPLFF. CDR3 sequence (DNA): TGTGCCAGCAGCCAAATGACAGGGCGCCCGCTTTTCTTT.